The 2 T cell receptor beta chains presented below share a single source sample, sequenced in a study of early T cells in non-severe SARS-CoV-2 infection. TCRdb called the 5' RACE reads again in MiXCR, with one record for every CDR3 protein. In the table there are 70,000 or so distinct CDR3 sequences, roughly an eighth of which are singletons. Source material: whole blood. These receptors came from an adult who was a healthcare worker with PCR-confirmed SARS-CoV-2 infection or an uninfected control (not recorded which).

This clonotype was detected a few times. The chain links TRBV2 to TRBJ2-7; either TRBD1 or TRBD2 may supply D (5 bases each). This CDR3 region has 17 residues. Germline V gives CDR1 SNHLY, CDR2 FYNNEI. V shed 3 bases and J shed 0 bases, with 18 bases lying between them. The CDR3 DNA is TGTGCCAGCAGTGAGGGGCAACCGAGGGGAACCTCCTACGAGCAGTACTTC. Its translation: CASSEGQPRGTSYEQYF.

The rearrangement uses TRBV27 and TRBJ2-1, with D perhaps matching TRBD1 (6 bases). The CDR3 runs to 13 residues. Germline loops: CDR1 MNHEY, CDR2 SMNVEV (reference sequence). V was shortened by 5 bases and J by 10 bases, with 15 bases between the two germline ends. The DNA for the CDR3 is TGTGCCAGCAGTCCCCGTGGGGGCCCCGAGCAGTTCTTC. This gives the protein CASSPRGGPEQFF.